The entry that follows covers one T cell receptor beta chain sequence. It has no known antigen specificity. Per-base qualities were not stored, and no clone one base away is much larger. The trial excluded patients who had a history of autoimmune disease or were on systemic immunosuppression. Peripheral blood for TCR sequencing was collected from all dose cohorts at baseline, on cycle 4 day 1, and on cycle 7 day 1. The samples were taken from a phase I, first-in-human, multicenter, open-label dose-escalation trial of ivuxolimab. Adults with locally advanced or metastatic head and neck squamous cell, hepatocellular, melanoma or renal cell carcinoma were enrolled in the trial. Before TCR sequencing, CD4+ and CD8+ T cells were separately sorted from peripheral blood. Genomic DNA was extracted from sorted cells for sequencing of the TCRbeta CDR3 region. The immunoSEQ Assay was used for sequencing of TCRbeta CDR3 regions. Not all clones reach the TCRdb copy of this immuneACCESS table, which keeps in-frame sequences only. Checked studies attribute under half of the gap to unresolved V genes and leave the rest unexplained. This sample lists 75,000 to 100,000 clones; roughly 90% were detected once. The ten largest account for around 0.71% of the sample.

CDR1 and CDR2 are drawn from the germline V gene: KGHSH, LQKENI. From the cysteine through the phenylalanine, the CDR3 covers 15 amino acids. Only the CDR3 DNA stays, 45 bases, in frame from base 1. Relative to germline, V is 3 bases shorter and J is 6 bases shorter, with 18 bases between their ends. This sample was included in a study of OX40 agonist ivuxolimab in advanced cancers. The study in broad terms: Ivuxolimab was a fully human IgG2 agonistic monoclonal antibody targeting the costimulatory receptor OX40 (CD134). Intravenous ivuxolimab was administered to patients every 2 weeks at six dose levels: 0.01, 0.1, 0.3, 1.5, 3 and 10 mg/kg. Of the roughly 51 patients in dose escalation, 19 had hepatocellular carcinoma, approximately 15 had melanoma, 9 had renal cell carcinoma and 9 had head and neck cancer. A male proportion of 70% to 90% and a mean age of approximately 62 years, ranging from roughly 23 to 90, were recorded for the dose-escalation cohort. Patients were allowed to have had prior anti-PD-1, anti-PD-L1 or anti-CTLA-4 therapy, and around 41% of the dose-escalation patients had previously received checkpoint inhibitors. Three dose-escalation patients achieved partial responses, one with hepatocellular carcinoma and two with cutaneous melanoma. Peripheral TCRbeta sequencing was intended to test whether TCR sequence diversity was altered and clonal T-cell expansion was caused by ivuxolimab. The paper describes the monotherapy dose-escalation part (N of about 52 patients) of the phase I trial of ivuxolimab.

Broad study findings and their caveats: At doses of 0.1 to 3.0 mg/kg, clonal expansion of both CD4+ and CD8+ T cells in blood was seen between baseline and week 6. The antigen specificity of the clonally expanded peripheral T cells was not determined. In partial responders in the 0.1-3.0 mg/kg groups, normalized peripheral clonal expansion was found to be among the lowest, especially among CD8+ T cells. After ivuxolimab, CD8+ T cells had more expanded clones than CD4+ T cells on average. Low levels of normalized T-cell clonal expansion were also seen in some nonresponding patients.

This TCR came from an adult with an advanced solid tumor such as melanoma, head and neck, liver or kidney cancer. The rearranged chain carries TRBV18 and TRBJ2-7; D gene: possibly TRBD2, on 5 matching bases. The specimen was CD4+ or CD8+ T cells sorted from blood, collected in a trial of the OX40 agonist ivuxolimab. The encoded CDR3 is CASSPTITVISEQYF. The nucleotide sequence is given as TGTGCCAGCTCACCGACTATAACAGTTATATCCGAGCAGTACTTC.